The 9 T cell receptor beta chains below all came from one sample that was sequenced in a study of T cell repertoires in cytomegalovirus infection. In TCRdb, the reads were re-called with MiXCR into one record per CDR3 protein. Altogether some 800,000 distinct CDR3 sequences are present, 32% being singletons, with the ten largest covering around 12%. No antigens are known for them. The sample consisted of cultured CD8+ T cells from PBMCs, taken from culture after CMV antigen stimulation. These receptors were taken from a human donor in good health (CMV status not recorded). Some clones in this sample may be carry-over from other donors' samples.

This clonotype was seen more than once but under ten times. The chain couples TRBV6-2 or TRBV6-3 to TRBJ2-3; 7 nucleotides match TRBD2. CDR3 length equals 14 residues. The germline V gene encodes CDR1 MNHEY and CDR2 SVGEGT. V lost 7 bases, J lost 6 bases, and 10 bases stayed unmatched. This CDR3 is CASTAWSREDTQYF. The CDR3 DNA reads TGTGCCAGCACCGCGTGGTCGCGGGAGGATACGCAGTATTTT.

The chain uses TRBV6-2 or TRBV6-3 and TRBJ2-5; 9 nucleotides match TRBD2. The junction had 10 bases not matched to a gene; V was cut back by 7 bases and J by 4 bases. This CDR3 contains 15 residues. CDR1 is MNHEY and CDR2 is SVGEGT in the germline V gene. CDR3 in DNA: TGTGCCAGCAAAATAGCGGGGGAGCACGGAGAGACCCAGTACTTC. This gives the protein CASKIAGEHGETQYF.

V and J are TRBV6-2 or TRBV6-3 and TRBJ1-1, with TRBD1 matching 7 bases. After removal of 6 bases from V and 5 bases from J, the junction contained 15 bases not matched to a gene. Germline CDR1 and CDR2: MNHEY and SVGEGT. The CDR3 is 16 residues long. Here the CDR3 DNA reads TGTGCCAGCAGCCAGATACCACAGGGGCTGGTGACTGAAGCTTTCTTT. Encoded protein: CASSQIPQGLVTEAFF.

This sequence joins TRBV24-1 and TRBJ1-3; no reliable D call. The length of the CDR3 is 17 residues. Germline lookup yields CDR1 KGHDR and CDR2 SFDVKD. The V gene lost 3 bases and the J gene lost 4 bases, with 18 bases spanning the gap. CDR3 in DNA: TGTGCCACCAGTGATCACCCCTCGGACTGGGGAGGAAACACCATATATTTT. Translated: CATSDHPSDWGGNTIYF.

This clonotype has a single count. The V gene is TRBV7-9, the J gene TRBJ2-5, with D possibly matching TRBD1 (6 bases). V was clipped by 4 bases and J by 3 bases, with 12 bases between them. CDR3 length: 14 amino acids. The germline V gene has CDR1 SEHNR and CDR2 FQNEAQ (reference sequence). CDR3 amino acids: CASSSRQAKETQYF. CDR3 nucleotides: TGTGCCAGCAGCTCCCGACAGGCAAAAGAGACCCAGTACTTC.

V is TRBV18 and J is TRBJ1-4, with TRBD1 matching 7 bases. This CDR3 is 14 amino acids long. The V gene end was trimmed by 4 bases and the J gene end by 7 bases; junction bases not matched to a gene: 6. Germline loops: CDR1 KGHSH, CDR2 LQKENI. DNA for the CDR3: TGTGCCAGCTCACAAACAGGGGCCTTTGAAAAACTGTTTTTT. As protein: CASSQTGAFEKLFF.

CDR3 in DNA: TGTGCCACCAGTGACCCAGGGGAAAACACTGAAGCTTTCTTT. This codes for CATSDPGENTEAFF. J is TRBJ1-1 and V is TRBV24-1, with D possibly matching TRBD1 (6 bases). Germline assignment: CDR1 KGHDR and CDR2 SFDVKD. The CDR3 contains 14 residues. V was pared by 4 bases and J by 2 bases, with 10 bases between.

The chain joins TRBV15 to TRBJ2-2; 7 bases are shared with TRBD1. The junction had 12 bases not matched to a gene; V was cut back by 6 bases and J by 2 bases. Germline values: CDR1 LNHNV, CDR2 YYDKDF (reference sequence). The CDR3 consists of 17 residues. The CDR3 DNA sequence: TGTGCCACCAGTAGGGGCTCGGGGACAGATAACACCGGGGAGCTGTTTTTT. Amino acid sequence: CATSRGSGTDNTGELFF.

This clonotype has only a few counts. The chain joins TRBV6-1 to TRBJ2-7; 11 positions match TRBD1. Trimming took 8 bases from V and 6 from J; bases not matched to a gene: 6. This CDR3 is built from 13 residues. Germline V CDR1 and CDR2: MNHNS, SASEGT. CDR3: CASRPGQGGEQYF. The CDR3 region has the DNA TGTGCCAGCCGACCGGGACAGGGGGGCGAGCAGTACTTC.